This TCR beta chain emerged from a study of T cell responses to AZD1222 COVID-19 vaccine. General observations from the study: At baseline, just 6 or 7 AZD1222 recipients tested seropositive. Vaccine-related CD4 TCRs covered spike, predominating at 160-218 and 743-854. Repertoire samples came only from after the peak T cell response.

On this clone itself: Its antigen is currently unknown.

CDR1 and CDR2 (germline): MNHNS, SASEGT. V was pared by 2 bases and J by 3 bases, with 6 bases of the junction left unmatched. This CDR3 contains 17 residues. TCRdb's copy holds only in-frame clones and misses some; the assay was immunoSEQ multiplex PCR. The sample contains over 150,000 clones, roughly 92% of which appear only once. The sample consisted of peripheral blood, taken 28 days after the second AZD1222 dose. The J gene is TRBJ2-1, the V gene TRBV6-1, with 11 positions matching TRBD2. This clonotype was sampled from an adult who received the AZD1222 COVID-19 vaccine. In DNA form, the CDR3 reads TGTGCCAGCAGTGAACCTAGCGGGGGGCTAAACTACAATGAGCAGTTCTTC. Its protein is CASSEPSGGLNYNEQFF.